This T cell receptor (beta chain) was observed in a study of CD8 T cells in Susac syndrome. Random hexamers primed reverse transcription of about 0.45 to 1 ug RNA. Amplification of TCR beta CDR3 used immunoSEQ multiplex PCR across 54 Vbeta and 13 Jbeta. MiXCR, run by TCRdb on the immunoSEQ multiplex PCR reads, gives a single entry per CDR3 protein. The repertoire includes about 140,000 distinct CDR3 sequences, 85% to 95% of them detected once, and approximately 0.11% sits in the top ten. Trimming took 1 base from V and 5 from J; bases not matched to a gene: 4. The CDR3 totals 14 residues. Germline assignment: CDR1 SGHRS and CDR2 YFSETQ.

The sequenced sample consisted of CD4+ T cells from PBMCs. The V and J genes are TRBV5-1 and TRBJ2-3, with 7 bases matching TRBD2. The source is a human donor with multiple sclerosis. DNA of the CDR3: TGCGCCAGCAGCTTGAGCGGGGTAGAAGATACGCAGTATTTT. Its translation: CASSLSGVEDTQYF.